Below are 10 T cell receptor beta chains sequenced from a single sample in a study of control samples from healthy donors and cancer patients. Generated by immunoSEQ multiplex PCR, the TCRdb table keeps only in-frame clones and is missing some. The repertoire holds some 150,000 clones, about 93% seen once, with more than 2% in the top ten. The specimen was blood. The receptors were sampled from a man between 50 and 59 years old in good health.

The chain carries TRBV19 and TRBJ2-1; 8 nucleotides align to TRBD2. Germline values: CDR1 LNHDA, CDR2 SQIVND (reference sequence). V was clipped by 7 bases and J by 4 bases; unmatched bases: 12. The CDR3 consists of 16 residues. In DNA form, the CDR3 reads TGTGCCAGTACCTCCACCCAACTAGCGGTTTACAATGAGCAGTTCTTC. Translation gives CASTSTQLAVYNEQFF.

This clone appeared once. The V gene is TRBV5-1, the J gene TRBJ2-2, with TRBD1 identical over 9 bases. The CDR3 contains 16 residues. The germline V gene has CDR1 SGHRS and CDR2 YFSETQ. V trimming: 4 bases; J trimming: 4 bases; junction bases outside the gene matches: 8. The CDR3 DNA reads as TGCGCCAGCAGCGGCGGGACAGGGATAGGCACCGGGGAGCTGTTTTTT. Protein product: CASSGGTGIGTGELFF.

The chain joins TRBV7-6 to TRBJ1-1, with D unresolved. This CDR3 spans 13 amino acids. CDR1 and CDR2 from the germline V gene are SGHVS and FNYEAQ. Trimming left V 3 bases short and J 1 base short, with 6 bases between. In DNA, the CDR3 is TGTGCCAGCAGCTTCGGGTCGAACACTGAAGCTTTCTTT. This gives the protein CASSFGSNTEAFF.

The CDR3 DNA reads TGCGCCAGCCGCCAGGCCGACTACGAGCAGTACTTC. Residues: CASRQADYEQYF. The chain recombines TRBV5-1 with TRBJ2-7; D gene uncertain. With 7 bases removed from V and 3 bases from J, the gap between germline ends came to 11 bases. The CDR3 is made up of 12 amino acids. In germline, CDR1 is SGHRS, CDR2 YFSETQ.

This rearrangement joins TRBV29-1 to TRBJ2-7, with TRBD2 matching 8 bases. Germline V CDR1 and CDR2: SQVTM, ANQGSEA. Trimming took 7 bases from V and 2 from J; bases not matched to a gene: 16. The CDR3 is made up of 16 amino acids. The CDR3 sequence: CSGMAFERESTYEQYF. The CDR3 nucleotides read TGCAGCGGGATGGCTTTCGAGCGGGAGTCTACCTACGAGCAGTACTTC.

The gene calls are TRBV4-1 and TRBJ2-5; 8 nucleotides line up with TRBD1. V dropped 1 base and J dropped 2; count of bases not matched to a gene: 9. CDR1 MGHRA and CDR2 YSYEKL come from the germline V gene. The CDR3 runs to 17 residues. The CDR3 DNA follows: TGCGCCAGCAGCCAAGGGGGTACAGGGGGGCGGCAAGAGACCCAGTACTTC. This gives the protein CASSQGGTGGRQETQYF.

This clone was seen just once. The chain recombines TRBV29-1 with TRBJ1-1; tentative D call: TRBD1 (5 bases). Per germline, CDR1 SQVTM and CDR2 ANQGSEA. Trimming removed 4 bases from V and 4 bases from J, with 13 bases in between. This CDR3 spans 13 amino acids. Here the CDR3 DNA reads TGCAGCGTTGTAACAGGACGGGGCACTGAAGCTTTCTTT. As protein: CSVVTGRGTEAFF. Complete variable domain (other parts from reference TRBV29-1 and TRBJ1-1): SAVISQKPSRDICQRGTSLTIQCQVDSQVTMMFWYRQQPGQSLTLIATANQGSEATYESGFVIDKFPISRPNLTFSTLTVSNMSPEDSSIYLCSVVTGRGTEAFFGQGTRLTVV.

The DNA of the CDR3 is TGCAGTGCTAGTGCGAACAGGGTCACTGGAAACACCATATATTTT. It encodes CSASANRVTGNTIYF. The rearrangement uses TRBV20-1 and TRBJ1-3; D perhaps matches TRBD1 (6 bases). The CDR3 runs to 15 residues. With 3 bases removed from V and 2 bases from J, the gap between germline ends came to 14 bases. Germline V gene lookup returns CDR1 DFQATT and CDR2 SNEGSKA (reference sequence).

The chain recombines TRBV5-6 with TRBJ1-1; no reliable D call. This CDR3 has 15 amino acids. Germline values: CDR1 SGHDT, CDR2 YYEEEE. The ends were cut back, 4 bases at V and 3 bases at J, with 16 bases in the middle. The CDR3 region has the DNA TGTGCCAGCAGCCCCTGGGCCAACCCTCACACTGAAGCTTTCTTT. It codes for CASSPWANPHTEAFF.

CDR3 DNA: TGCGCCAGCAGTGAGTCTCGGACTAACACTGAAGCTTTCTTT. It is translated as CASSESRTNTEAFF. The chain links TRBV10-1 to TRBJ1-1; D is uncertain. The germline gives CDR1 WNHNN, CDR2 SYGVQD (reference sequence). Trimming took off 0 bases at V and 2 bases at J, with 7 bases between the two ends. CDR3 length equals 14 residues.